This TCR beta chain originates from a study of tumor and adjacent non-tumor tissue in lung cancer. RNA was extracted from bulk tissue without any cell sorting. Distant lung tissue was collected more than 3 cm away from the tumor edge. Between August and November 2014, newly diagnosed, chemotherapy-naive lung cancer patients underwent thoracic surgery in China. Whole-study results and caveats: Compared with tumor, normal lung showed significantly lower TCR diversity.

The library came from three nested PCR rounds adapted from ARM-PCR protocols. One entry per CDR3 protein, called by TCRdb with MiXCR from the multiplex PCR reads. This table holds tens of thousands of distinct CDR3 sequences, roughly 80% found once. For this clonotype: Its antigen is currently unknown. Mismatch with germline at one junction end may stem from a read error.

The CDR3 length is 13 residues. The germline gives CDR1 SGHAT, CDR2 FQNNGV. Sequenced: distant non-tumor lung tissue. This receptor was identified in a man aged 60 to 69 with non-small cell lung cancer. The chain links TRBV11-2 to TRBJ1-2, with D perhaps matching TRBD1 (5 bases). As DNA, the CDR3 is TGTGTCAGCAGCTTGGAAAGGGGAAGTGGCTTCACCTTC. This translates into CVSSLERGSGFTF.